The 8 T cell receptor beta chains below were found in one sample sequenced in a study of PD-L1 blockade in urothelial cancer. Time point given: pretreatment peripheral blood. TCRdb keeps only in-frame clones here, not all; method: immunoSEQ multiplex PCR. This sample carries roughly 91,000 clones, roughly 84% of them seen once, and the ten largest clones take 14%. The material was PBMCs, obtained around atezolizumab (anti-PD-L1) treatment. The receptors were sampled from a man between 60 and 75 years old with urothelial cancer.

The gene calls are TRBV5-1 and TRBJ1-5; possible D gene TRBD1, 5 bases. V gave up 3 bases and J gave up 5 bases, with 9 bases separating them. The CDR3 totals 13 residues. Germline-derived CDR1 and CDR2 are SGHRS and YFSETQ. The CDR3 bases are TGCGCCAGCAGCTCAGGGAAGGATCAGCCCCAGCATTTT. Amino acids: CASSSGKDQPQHF.

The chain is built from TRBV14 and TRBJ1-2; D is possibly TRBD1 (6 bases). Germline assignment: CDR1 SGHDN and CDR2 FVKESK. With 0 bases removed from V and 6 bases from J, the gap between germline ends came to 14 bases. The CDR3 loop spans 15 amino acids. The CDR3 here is CASSQDRGQGNGYTF. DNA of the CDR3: TGTGCCAGCAGCCAAGACAGAGGGCAGGGGAATGGCTACACCTTC. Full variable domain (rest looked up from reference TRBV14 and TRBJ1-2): EAGVTQFPSHSVIEKGQTVTLRCDPISGHDNLYWYRRVMGKEIKFLLHFVKESKQDESGMPNNRFLAERTGGTYSTLKVQPAELEDSGVYFCASSQDRGQGNGYTFGSGTRLTVV.

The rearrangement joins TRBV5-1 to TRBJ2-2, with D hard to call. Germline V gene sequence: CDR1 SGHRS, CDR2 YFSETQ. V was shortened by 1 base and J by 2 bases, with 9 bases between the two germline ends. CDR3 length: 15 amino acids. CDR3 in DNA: TGCGCCAGCAGCTTGTACAACATAAACACCGGGGAGCTGTTTTTT. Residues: CASSLYNINTGELFF. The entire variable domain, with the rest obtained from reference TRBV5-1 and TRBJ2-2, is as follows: KAGVTQTPRYLIKTRGQQVTLSCSPISGHRSVSWYQQTPGQGLQFLFEYFSETQRNKGNFPGRFSGRQFSNSRSEMNVSTLELGDSALYLCASSLYNINTGELFFGEGSRLTVL.

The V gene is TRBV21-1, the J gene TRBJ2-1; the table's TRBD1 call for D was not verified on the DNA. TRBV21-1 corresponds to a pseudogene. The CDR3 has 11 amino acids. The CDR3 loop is CATPGNNEQFF. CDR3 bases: TGTGCCACCCCAGGGAACAATGAGCAGTTCTTC.

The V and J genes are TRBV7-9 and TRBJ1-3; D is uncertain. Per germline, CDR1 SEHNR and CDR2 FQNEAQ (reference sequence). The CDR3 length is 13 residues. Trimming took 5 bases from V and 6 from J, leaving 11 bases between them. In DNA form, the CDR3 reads TGTGCCAGCAGCCGCCCGGAGATAAACACCATATATTTT. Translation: CASSRPEINTIYF. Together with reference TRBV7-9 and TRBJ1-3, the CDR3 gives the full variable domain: DTGVSQNPRHKITKRGQNVTFRCDPISEHNRLYWYRQTLGQGPEFLTYFQNEAQLEKSRLLSDRFSAERPKGSFSTLEIQRTEQGDSAMYLCASSRPEINTIYFGEGSWLTVV.

The CDR3 DNA reads TGCGCCAGCAGCCCTAGGACAGGGAGAGACACTTTCTTT. Translated, it gives CASSPRTGRDTFF. The chain uses TRBV5-1 and TRBJ1-1; 8 bases are a match to TRBD1. Germline values: CDR1 SGHRS, CDR2 YFSETQ. J lost 12 bases, V lost 4 bases, and 11 bases had no gene match. This CDR3 is 13 amino acids long.

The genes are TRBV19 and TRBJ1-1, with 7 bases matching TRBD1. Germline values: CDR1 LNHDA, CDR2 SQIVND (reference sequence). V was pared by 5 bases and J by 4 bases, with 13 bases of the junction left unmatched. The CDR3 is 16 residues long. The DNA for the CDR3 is TGTGCCAGTAGTCGGGACAGCGAATCCTGGGGCACTGAAGCTTTCTTT. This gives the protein CASSRDSESWGTEAFF.

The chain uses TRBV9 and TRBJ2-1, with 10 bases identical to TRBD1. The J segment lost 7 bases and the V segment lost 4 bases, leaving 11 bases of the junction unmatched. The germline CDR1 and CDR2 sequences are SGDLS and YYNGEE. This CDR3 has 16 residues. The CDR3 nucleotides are TGTGCCAGCAGCCCCAGAGGGGGACAGGGGAGGAATGAGCAGTTCTTC. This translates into CASSPRGGQGRNEQFF.